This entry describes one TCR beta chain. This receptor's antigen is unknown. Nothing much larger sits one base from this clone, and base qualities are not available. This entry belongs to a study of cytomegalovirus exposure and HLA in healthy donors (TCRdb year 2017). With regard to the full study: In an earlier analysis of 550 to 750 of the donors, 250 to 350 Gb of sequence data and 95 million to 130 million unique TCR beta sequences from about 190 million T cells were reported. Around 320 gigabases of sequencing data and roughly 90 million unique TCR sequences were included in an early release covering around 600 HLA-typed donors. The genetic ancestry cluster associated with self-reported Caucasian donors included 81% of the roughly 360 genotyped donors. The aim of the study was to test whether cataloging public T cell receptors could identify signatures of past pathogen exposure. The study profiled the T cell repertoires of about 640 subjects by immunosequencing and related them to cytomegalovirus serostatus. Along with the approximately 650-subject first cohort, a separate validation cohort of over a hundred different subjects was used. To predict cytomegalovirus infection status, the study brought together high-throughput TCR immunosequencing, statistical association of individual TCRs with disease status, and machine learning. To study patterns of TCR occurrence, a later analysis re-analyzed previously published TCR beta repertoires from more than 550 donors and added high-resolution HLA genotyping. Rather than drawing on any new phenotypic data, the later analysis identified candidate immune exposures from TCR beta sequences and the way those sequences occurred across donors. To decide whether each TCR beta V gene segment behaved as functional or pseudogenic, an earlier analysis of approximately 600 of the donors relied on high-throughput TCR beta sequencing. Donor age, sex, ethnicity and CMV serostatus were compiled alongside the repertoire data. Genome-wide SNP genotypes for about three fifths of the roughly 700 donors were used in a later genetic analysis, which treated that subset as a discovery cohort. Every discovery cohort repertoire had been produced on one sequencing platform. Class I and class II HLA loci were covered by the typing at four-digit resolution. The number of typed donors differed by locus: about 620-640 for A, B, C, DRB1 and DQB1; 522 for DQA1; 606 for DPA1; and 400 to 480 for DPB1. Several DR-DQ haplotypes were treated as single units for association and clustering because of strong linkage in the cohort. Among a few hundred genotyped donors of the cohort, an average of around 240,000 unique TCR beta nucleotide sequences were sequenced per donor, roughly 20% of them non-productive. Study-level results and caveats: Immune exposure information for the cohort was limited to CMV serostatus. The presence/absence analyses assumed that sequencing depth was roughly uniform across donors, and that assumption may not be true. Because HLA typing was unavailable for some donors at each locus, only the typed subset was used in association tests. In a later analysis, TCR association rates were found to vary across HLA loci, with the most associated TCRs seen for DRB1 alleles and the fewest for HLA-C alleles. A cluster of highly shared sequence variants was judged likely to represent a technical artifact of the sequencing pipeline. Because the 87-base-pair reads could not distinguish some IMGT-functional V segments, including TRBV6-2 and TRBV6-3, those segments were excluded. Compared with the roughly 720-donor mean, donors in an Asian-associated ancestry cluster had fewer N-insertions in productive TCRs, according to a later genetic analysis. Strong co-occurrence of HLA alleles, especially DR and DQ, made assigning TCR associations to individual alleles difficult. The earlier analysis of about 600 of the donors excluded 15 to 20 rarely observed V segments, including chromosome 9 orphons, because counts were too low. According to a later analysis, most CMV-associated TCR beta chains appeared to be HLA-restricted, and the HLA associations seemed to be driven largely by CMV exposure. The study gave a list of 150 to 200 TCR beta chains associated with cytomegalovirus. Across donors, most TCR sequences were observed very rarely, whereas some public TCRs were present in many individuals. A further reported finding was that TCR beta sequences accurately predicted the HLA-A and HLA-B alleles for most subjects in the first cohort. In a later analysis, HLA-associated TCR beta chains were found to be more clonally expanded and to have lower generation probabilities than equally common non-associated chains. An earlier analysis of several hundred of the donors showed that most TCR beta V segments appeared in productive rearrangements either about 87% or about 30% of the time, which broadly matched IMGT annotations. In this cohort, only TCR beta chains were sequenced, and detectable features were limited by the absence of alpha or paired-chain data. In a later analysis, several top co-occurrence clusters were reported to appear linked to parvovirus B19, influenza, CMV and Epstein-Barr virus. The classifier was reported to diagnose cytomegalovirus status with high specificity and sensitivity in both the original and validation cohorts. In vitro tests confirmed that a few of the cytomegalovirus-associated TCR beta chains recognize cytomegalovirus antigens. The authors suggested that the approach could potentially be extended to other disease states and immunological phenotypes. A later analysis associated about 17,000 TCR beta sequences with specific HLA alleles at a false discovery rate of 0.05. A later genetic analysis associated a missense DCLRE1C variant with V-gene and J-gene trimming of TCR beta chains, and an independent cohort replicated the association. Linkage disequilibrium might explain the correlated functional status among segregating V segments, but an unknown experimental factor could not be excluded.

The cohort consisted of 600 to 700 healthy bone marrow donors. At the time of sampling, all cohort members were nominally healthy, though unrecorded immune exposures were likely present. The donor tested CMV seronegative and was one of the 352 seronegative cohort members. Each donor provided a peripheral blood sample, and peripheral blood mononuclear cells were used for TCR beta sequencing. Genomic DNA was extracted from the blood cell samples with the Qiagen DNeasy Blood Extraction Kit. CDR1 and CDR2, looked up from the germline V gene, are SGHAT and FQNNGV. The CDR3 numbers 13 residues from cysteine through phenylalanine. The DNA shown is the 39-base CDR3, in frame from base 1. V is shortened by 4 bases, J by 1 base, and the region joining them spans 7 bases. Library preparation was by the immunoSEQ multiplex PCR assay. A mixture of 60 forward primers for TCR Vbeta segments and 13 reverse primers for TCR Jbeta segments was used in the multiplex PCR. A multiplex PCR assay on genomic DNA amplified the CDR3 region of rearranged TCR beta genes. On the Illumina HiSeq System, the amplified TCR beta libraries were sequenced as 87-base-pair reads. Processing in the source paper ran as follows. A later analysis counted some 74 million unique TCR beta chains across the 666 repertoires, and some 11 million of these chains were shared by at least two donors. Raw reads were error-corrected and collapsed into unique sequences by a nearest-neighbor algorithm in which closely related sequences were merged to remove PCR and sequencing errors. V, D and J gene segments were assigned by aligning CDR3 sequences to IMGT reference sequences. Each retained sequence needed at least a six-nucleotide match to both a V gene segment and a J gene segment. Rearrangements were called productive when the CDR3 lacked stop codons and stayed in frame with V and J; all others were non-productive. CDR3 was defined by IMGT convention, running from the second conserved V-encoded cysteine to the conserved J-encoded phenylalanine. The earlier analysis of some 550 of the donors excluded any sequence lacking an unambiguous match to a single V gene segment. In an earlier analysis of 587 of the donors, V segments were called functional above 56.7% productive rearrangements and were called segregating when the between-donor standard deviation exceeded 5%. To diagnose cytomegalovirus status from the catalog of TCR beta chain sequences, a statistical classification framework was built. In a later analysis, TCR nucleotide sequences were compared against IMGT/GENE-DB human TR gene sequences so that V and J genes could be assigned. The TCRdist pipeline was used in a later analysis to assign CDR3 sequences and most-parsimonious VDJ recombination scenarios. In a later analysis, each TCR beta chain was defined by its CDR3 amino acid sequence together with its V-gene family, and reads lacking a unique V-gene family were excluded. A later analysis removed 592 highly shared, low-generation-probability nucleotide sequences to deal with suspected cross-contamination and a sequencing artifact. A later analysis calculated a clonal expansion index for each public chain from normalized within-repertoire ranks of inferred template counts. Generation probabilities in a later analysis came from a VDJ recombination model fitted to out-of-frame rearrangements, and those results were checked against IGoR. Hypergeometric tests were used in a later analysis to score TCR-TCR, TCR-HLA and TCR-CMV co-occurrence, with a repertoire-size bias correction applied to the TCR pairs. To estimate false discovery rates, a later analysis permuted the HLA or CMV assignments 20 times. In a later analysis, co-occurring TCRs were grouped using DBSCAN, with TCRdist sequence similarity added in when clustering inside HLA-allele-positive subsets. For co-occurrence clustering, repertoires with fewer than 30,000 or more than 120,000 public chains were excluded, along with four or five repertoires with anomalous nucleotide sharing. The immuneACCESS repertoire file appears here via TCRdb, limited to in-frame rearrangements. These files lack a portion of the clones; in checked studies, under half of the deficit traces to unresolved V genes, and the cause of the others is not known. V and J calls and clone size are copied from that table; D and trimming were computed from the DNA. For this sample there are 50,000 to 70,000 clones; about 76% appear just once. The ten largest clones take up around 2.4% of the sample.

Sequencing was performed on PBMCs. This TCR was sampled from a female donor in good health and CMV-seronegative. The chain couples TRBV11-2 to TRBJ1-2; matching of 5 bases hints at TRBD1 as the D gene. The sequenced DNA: TGTGCCAGCAGCTCGGGGGGTAACTATGGCTACACCTTC. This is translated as CASSSGGNYGYTF.